These 21 T cell receptor beta chains came from one sample sequenced in a study of blood T cell repertoires in COVID-19. Data came from immunoSEQ multiplex PCR; TCRdb stores just in-frame clones and leaves some out. The sample shows about 220,000 clones, about 80% of them seen only once. The sequenced material came from peripheral blood. The receptors were gathered from an older woman with acute or convalescent COVID-19.

The CDR3 loop is CASSPGTGATNEKLFF. The CDR3 DNA sequence: TGCGCCAGCAGCCCCGGGACAGGGGCAACTAATGAAAAACTGTTTTTT. The chain uses TRBV5-1 and TRBJ1-4; 10 bases match TRBD1. The CDR3 runs to 16 residues. CDR1 SGHRS and CDR2 YFSETQ come from the germline V gene. With V trimmed by 4 bases and J by 0 bases, 3 bases remained unmatched.

This clone was detected a few times. The chain employs TRBV3-1 (or the pseudogene TRBV3-2) and TRBJ1-5; weak D call: TRBD1 (5 bases). The V gene's germline CDR1 is LGHDT and CDR2 YNNKEL (reference sequence). Trimming left V 3 bases short and J 3 bases short, with 21 bases between. This CDR3 contains 18 residues. This CDR3 is CASSHDPDNTVHNQPQHF. In DNA, the CDR3 is TGTGCCAGCAGCCATGACCCGGACAATACAGTACACAATCAGCCCCAGCATTTT.

This clone has only a few counts. V usage is TRBV13 and J usage is TRBJ1-2; D call uncertain. Trimming removed 5 bases from V and 4 bases from J, with 8 bases in between. CDR3 length: 12 residues. From germline, CDR1 is PRHDT and CDR2 FYEKMQ (reference sequence). CDR3: CASSPPVYGYTF. CDR3 bases: TGTGCCAGCAGCCCCCCGGTCTATGGCTACACCTTC.

The CDR3 protein is CASSVADRGRDTIYF. CDR3 in DNA: TGTGCCAGCAGCGTTGCTGACAGGGGGAGAGACACCATATATTTT. The chain is built from TRBV9 and TRBJ1-3, with TRBD1 matching over 9 bases. CDR1 SGDLS and CDR2 YYNGEE come from the germline V gene. Unmatched junction bases numbered 8, after V lost 2 bases and J lost 8 bases. The length of the CDR3 is 15 residues.

The chain joins TRBV5-4 to TRBJ2-1; TRBD1 might be the D (6 bases). This CDR3 has 14 amino acids. In germline, CDR1 is SGHNT, CDR2 YYREEE (reference sequence). The V end was cut by 4 bases, the J end by 9 bases, with 17 bases between. The CDR3 sequence: CASSANIEGVEQFF. The CDR3, as DNA: TGTGCCAGCAGCGCCAATATTGAGGGGGTTGAGCAGTTCTTC.

Note on this clone: Germline is not matched at one junction end, which may reflect a read error. This chain joins TRBV7-7 and TRBJ1-4; D remains ambiguous. The V gene's germline CDR1 is SSHAT and CDR2 FNYEAQ (reference sequence). The CDR3 contains 13 residues. As DNA, the CDR3 is TGTGCTAGCAGCGTGGGAGCAAATGAAAAACTGTTTTTT. Translating gives CASSVGANEKLFF.

The sample holds a few counts of this clone. V and J are TRBV4-2 and TRBJ1-6, with D maybe TRBD1 (5 bases). CDR3 length: 15 residues. The germline gives CDR1 LGHNA, CDR2 YNFKEQ. V dropped 1 base and J dropped 6 bases, with 10 bases sitting between them. As DNA, the CDR3 is TGTGCCAGCAGCCAAGGCGGAGGGGTTAATTCACCCCTCCACTTT. It specifies CASSQGGGVNSPLHF.

The chain uses TRBV7-9 and TRBJ1-6; TRBD1 matches 7 bases. Germline CDR1 is SEHNR and CDR2 is FQNEAQ (reference sequence). There are 14 residues in the CDR3. J gave up 6 bases and V 4 bases, and 3 bases lay outside the gene matches. CDR3 DNA: TGTGCCAGCAGCTCGACAGGGATTAATTCACCCCTCCACTTT. It codes for CASSSTGINSPLHF.

This clone appeared a single time. The chain joins TRBV19 to TRBJ2-3; D is possibly TRBD1 (7 bases). The CDR3 has 16 amino acids. The germline gives CDR1 LNHDA, CDR2 SQIVND (reference sequence). The germline V and J ends were trimmed by 2 bases and 4 bases, with 16 bases remaining between them. Here the CDR3 DNA reads TGTGCCAGTAGTATACGGCCAGGGGGGAGAGCAGATACGCAGTATTTT. The encoded protein is CASSIRPGGRADTQYF.

This chain joins TRBV2 and TRBJ1-2; the D gene is possibly TRBD1 (5 bases). The germline CDR1 and CDR2 sequences are SNHLY and FYNNEI. CDR3 length: 14 amino acids. V was pared by 6 bases and J by 2 bases, with 13 bases between. The CDR3 region is CASRGGRTNYGYTF. The CDR3 DNA sequence: TGTGCCAGCAGGGGGGGACGGACGAACTATGGCTACACCTTC.

This clone was counted between two and nine times. The J gene is TRBJ1-2, the V gene TRBV7-9; D may be TRBD1 (6 bases). Germline loops: CDR1 SEHNR, CDR2 FQNEAQ (reference sequence). This CDR3 has 13 residues. V was shortened by 6 bases and J by 8 bases, with 16 bases between the two germline ends. The CDR3 nucleotides are TGTGCCAGCAGTTTCGGGCAGGGGAGCGGCTACACCTTC. Translating it yields CASSFGQGSGYTF.

The gene calls are TRBV6-1 and TRBJ1-6; 7 bases match TRBD1. CDR1 is MNHNS, CDR2 SASEGT, per germline. The CDR3 consists of 15 residues. The V segment lost 0 bases and the J segment 7 bases; nucleotides outside the gene matches: 3. CDR3 nucleotides: TGTGCCAGCAGTGAAGCGAACAGGGGAAATTCACCCCTCCACTTT. Translation: CASSEANRGNSPLHF.

This clone has a handful of counts. The V and J genes are TRBV29-1 and TRBJ2-1; weak D call: TRBD1 (6 bases). Trimming shortened V by 7 bases and J by 7 bases, and 8 bases separated the two germline ends. The CDR3 contains 10 residues. Germline-derived CDR1 and CDR2 are SQVTM and ANQGSEA. In DNA, the CDR3 is TGCAGCGGTACAGGGAATGAGCAGTTCTTC. Protein product: CSGTGNEQFF.

CDR3 loop: CASSLIYSNYGYTF. The CDR3 DNA is TGTGCCAGCAGCTTGATATACAGTAACTATGGCTACACCTTC. This sequence joins TRBV5-4 and TRBJ1-2, with no clear D. The CDR3 has 14 residues. V lost 1 base and J lost 1, with 8 bases in between. Germline assignment: CDR1 SGHNT and CDR2 YYREEE (reference sequence).

V usage is TRBV3-1 (or the pseudogene TRBV3-2) and J usage is TRBJ2-5, with 10 positions matching TRBD2. The length of the CDR3 is 16 residues. Unmatched junction bases numbered 5, after V lost 4 bases and J lost 0 bases. Per germline, CDR1 LGHDT and CDR2 YNNKEL (reference sequence). The CDR3 DNA follows: TGTGCCAGCAGCCCAACTAGCGGGGCGCACCAAGAGACCCAGTACTTC. It specifies CASSPTSGAHQETQYF.

The chain recombines TRBV5-4 with TRBJ2-1, with TRBD2 matching 10 bases. Germline V CDR1 and CDR2: SGHNT, YYREEE (reference sequence). The CDR3 extends over 16 amino acids. V trimming: 4 bases; J trimming: 10 bases; junction bases outside the gene matches: 14. The CDR3, as DNA: TGTGCCAGCAGCCCTAACCCCGCTAGCGGGGGTGCGGAGCAGTTCTTC. Translating gives CASSPNPASGGAEQFF.

V is TRBV12-3 or TRBV12-4 and J is TRBJ1-2, with D possibly being TRBD1 (6 bases). Deletions cut 5 bases from V and 8 bases from J, with 15 bases between. The CDR3 has 13 residues. Here the CDR3 reads CASSPSTGYGYTF. CDR3 bases: TGTGCCAGCAGTCCATCCACAGGGTACGGCTACACCTTC.

The chain is built from TRBV25-1 and TRBJ1-4; 7 bases line up with TRBD1. The V gene's germline CDR1 is MGHDK and CDR2 SYGVNS. CDR3 length: 14 residues. Germline trimming cut 4 bases from V and 4 bases from J; bases unmatched to any gene: 3. As DNA, the CDR3 is TGTGCCAGCAGTGTGGGACAGTTTAATGAAAAACTGTTTTTT. Translated, it gives CASSVGQFNEKLFF. The entire variable domain, with the rest obtained from reference TRBV25-1 and TRBJ1-4, is as follows: EADIYQTPRYLVIGTGKKITLECSQTMGHDKMYWYQQDPGMELHLIHYSYGVNSTEKGDLSSESTVSRIRTEHFPLTLESARPSHTSQYLCASSVGQFNEKLFFGSGTQLSVL.

The chain links TRBV6-5 to TRBJ1-1, with 9 bases that match TRBD1. The V segment lost 6 bases and the J segment 8 bases; nucleotides outside the gene matches: 10. There are 14 residues in the CDR3. Germline lookup yields CDR1 MNHEY and CDR2 SVGAGI. The CDR3 is CASRNRGLPLEAFF. CDR3 DNA: TGTGCCAGCAGGAACAGGGGGCTGCCTTTGGAAGCTTTCTTT.

The genes are TRBV6-2 or TRBV6-3 and TRBJ1-1; D call uncertain. The CDR3 runs 13 residues. CDR1 and CDR2 from the germline V gene are MNHEY and SVGEGT. V lost 5 bases, J lost 2 bases, and 9 bases lay in between. The CDR3, as DNA: TGTGCCAGCAGTAAAGGGAGAAACACTGAAGCTTTCTTT. Amino acid sequence: CASSKGRNTEAFF.

V usage is TRBV5-8 and J usage is TRBJ2-3; 13 bases line up with TRBD2. Germline CDR1 SGHTS, CDR2 YDEGEE. V was clipped by 2 bases and J by 1 base; unmatched bases: 7. The CDR3 consists of 18 residues. CDR3 loop: CASSFGLAGDPGTDTQYF. The CDR3 bases are TGTGCCAGCAGCTTCGGACTAGCGGGGGATCCTGGCACAGATACGCAGTATTTT.